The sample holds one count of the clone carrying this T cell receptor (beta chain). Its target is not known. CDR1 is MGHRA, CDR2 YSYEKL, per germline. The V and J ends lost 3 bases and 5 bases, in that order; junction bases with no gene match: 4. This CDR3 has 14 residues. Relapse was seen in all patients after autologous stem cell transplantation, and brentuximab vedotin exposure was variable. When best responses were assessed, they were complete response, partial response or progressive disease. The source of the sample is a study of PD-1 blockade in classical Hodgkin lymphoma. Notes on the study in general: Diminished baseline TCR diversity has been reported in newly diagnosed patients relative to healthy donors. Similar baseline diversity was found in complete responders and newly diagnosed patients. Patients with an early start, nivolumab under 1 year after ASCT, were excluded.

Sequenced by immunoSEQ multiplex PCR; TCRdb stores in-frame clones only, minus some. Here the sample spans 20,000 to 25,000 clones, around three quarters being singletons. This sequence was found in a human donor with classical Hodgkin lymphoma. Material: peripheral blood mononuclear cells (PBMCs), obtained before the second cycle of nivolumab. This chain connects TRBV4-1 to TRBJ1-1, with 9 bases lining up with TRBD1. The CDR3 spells CASSHTGGQTEAFF. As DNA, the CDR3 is TGCGCCAGCAGCCACACAGGGGGCCAAACTGAAGCTTTCTTT.